A selection of T cell receptor beta chains follows, all from one sample in a study of T-cell reconstitution after alpha-beta-depleted transplantation in children. From the PCR reads, TCRdb called clonotypes with MiXCR, one entry per CDR3 protein. Among about 200,000 distinct CDR3 sequences, 5% to 7.5% were seen once, and the ten largest hold just over 4.5%. The source material was PBMCs, sampled before TCRalphabeta/CD19-depleted stem cell transplant. These receptor sequences come from a girl under two years old with combined immunodeficiency, due to receive a stem cell transplant. Each CDR3 is given without its conserved first and last residue. Fields, in order: clone size, V gene, CDR3 length, CDR3 protein. Clone size, where shown, is once, few, many, or a class for clones that have expanded.

abundance: many; v_gene: TRBV7-8; len: 14; CDR3aa: ASSPRRGATNEKLF
abundance: few; v_gene: TRBV5-1; len: 14; CDR3aa: ASSLEPGDYTGELF
abundance: -; v_gene: TRBV4-3; len: 15; CDR3aa: ASSQAYLSDLTDTQY
abundance: many; v_gene: TRBV29-1; len: 11; CDR3aa: SVLLAGHYEQY
abundance: many; v_gene: TRBV9; len: 13; CDR3aa: ASSGKTGGAYEQY
abundance: many; v_gene: TRBV7-2; len: 13; CDR3aa: ASSLGIAGTETQY
abundance: many; v_gene: TRBV29-1; len: 12; CDR3aa: SVVWGAASYEQY
abundance: many; v_gene: TRBV25-1; len: 13; CDR3aa: ASSQTGFHAGELF
abundance: -; v_gene: TRBV4-3; len: 13; CDR3aa: ASSQSSGKRLEQY
abundance: many; v_gene: TRBV15; len: 10; CDR3aa: ATSTPTGELF
abundance: many; v_gene: TRBV7-8; len: 11; CDR3aa: ASSLYDPYEQY
abundance: many; v_gene: TRBV5-1; len: 12; CDR3aa: ASSLDGGTDTQY
abundance: many; v_gene: TRBV4-1; len: 11; CDR3aa: ASSQGGTTEAF
abundance: many; v_gene: TRBV3-1; len: 12; CDR3aa: ASSQEIWDPEAF
abundance: few; v_gene: TRBV7-2; len: 15; CDR3aa: ASSSTHWDRGRGEQY
abundance: many; v_gene: TRBV4-3; len: 14; CDR3aa: ASSQEAGPNTGELF
abundance: many; v_gene: TRBV7-3; len: 14; CDR3aa: ASSSGGRLMNTEAF
abundance: -; v_gene: TRBV9; len: 15; CDR3aa: ASSVALGRAGANVLT
abundance: few; v_gene: TRBV3-1; len: 16; CDR3aa: ASSQDGTPGRPKETQY
abundance: many; v_gene: TRBV15; len: 14; CDR3aa: ATSRGLQGPQETQY
abundance: few; v_gene: TRBV15; len: 15; CDR3aa: ATSRVPGQGLPRGAF
abundance: many; v_gene: TRBV7-2; len: 16; CDR3aa: ASSLRKREMPMNTEAF
abundance: few; v_gene: TRBV20-1; len: 14; CDR3aa: SARTLIPDFNEKLF
abundance: -; v_gene: TRBV7-2; len: 14; CDR3aa: ASAKDRGILNTEAF
abundance: many; v_gene: TRBV12-3/TRBV12-4; len: 11; CDR3aa: ASNLQGGGEQY
abundance: many; v_gene: TRBV7-3; len: 14; CDR3aa: ASSLEGQRNTGELF
abundance: many; v_gene: TRBV28; len: 11; CDR3aa: ASSSLYTDTQY
abundance: many; v_gene: TRBV28; len: 13; CDR3aa: ASSFASHRNNEQF
abundance: -; v_gene: TRBV6-5; len: 14; CDR3aa: ASSYAGPGPQETQY
abundance: many; v_gene: TRBV5-1; len: 10; CDR3aa: ASSFNTDTQY
abundance: many; v_gene: TRBV12-3/TRBV12-4; len: 11; CDR3aa: ASSMTSGNEQF
abundance: many; v_gene: TRBV29-1; len: 13; CDR3aa: SVEGGGARAYEQY
abundance: many; v_gene: TRBV12-3/TRBV12-4; len: 12; CDR3aa: ASTAGASTGEQY
abundance: -; v_gene: TRBV20-1; len: 13; CDR3aa: SARDTQGLGYGYT
abundance: few; v_gene: TRBV5-1; len: 12; CDR3aa: ASSPEREHNEQF
abundance: many; v_gene: TRBV7-8; len: 18; CDR3aa: ASSLVWGEGNGKEMIPQF
abundance: many; v_gene: TRBV7-6; len: 14; CDR3aa: ASSPRDTISTDTQY
abundance: -; v_gene: TRBV29-1; len: 15; CDR3aa: SVVGEAGPSSGNTIY
abundance: many; v_gene: TRBV5-5; len: 14; CDR3aa: ASSLVGWTGSYEQY
abundance: many; v_gene: TRBV25-1; len: 14; CDR3aa: ASSESGQGADQPQH
abundance: many; v_gene: TRBV27; len: 15; CDR3aa: ASSFASGASSTDTQY
abundance: many; v_gene: TRBV5-1; len: 11; CDR3aa: ASSFFVSYEQY
abundance: many; v_gene: TRBV11-1; len: 13; CDR3aa: ASSWGLAGYNEQF
abundance: many; v_gene: TRBV15; len: 11; CDR3aa: ATSSHTGGPKF
abundance: many; v_gene: TRBV28; len: 12; CDR3aa: ASSPPAGNQPQH
abundance: many; v_gene: TRBV30; len: 10; CDR3aa: AWIYREGEQF
abundance: many; v_gene: TRBV11-2; len: 17; CDR3aa: ASSLYFPGLASNTGELF
abundance: many; v_gene: TRBV9; len: 14; CDR3aa: ASSARDRGKNTEAF